The 19 T cell receptor beta chains given below trace back to one sample, sequenced in a study of T cells in localized non-small cell lung cancer. Data came from immunoSEQ multiplex PCR; TCRdb stores just in-frame clones and leaves some out. The repertoire holds tens of thousands of clones, with 94% as singletons. The material was peripheral blood, obtained before any cancer treatment. All receptors derive from a woman aged 40 to 75 with stage I lung adenocarcinoma.

V and J are TRBV19 and TRBJ2-4; D gene unclear. The germline V and J ends were trimmed by 5 bases and 9 bases, with 8 bases remaining between them. The germline V gene has CDR1 LNHDA and CDR2 SQIVND (reference sequence). This CDR3 has 11 amino acids. The DNA for the CDR3 is TGTGCCAGTAGTCTGGGTAGCATTCAGTACTTC. The encoded protein is CASSLGSIQYF.

The rearrangement links TRBV28 to TRBJ2-7; 8 bases line up with TRBD1. Trimming took 2 bases from V and 0 from J; bases not matched to a gene: 6. CDR3 length equals 16 residues. Germline V lookup: CDR1 MDHEN, CDR2 SYDVKM. CDR3 nucleotide sequence: TGTGCCAGCAGTTTAAAAGGACAGGGCCCCTCCTACGAGCAGTACTTC. Residues: CASSLKGQGPSYEQYF.

With respect to this clone: At one end, the junction sequence differs from germline, possibly due to a read error. The V and J genes are TRBV9 and TRBJ1-3, with 7 bases aligning to TRBD1. The CDR3 covers 15 residues. CDR1 is SGDLS and CDR2 is YYNGEE in the germline V gene. The CDR3 loop reads CTSSVRQGYGNTIYF. The CDR3 nucleotides read TGTACCAGCAGCGTTAGACAGGGATATGGAAACACCATATATTTT.

This clone has only one observation. The chain links TRBV5-5 to TRBJ1-1; 11 positions match TRBD1. Trimming cost V 4 bases and J 4 bases; bases outside gene matches: 3. The CDR3 contains 14 residues. Per the germline V gene, CDR1 is SGHKS and CDR2 is YYEKEE (reference sequence). The CDR3, as DNA: TGTGCCAGCAGCACCGGACAGGGGGCCACTGAAGCTTTCTTT. Its protein is CASSTGQGATEAFF.

This clone was detected only a few times. The chain combines TRBV7-9 with TRBJ2-7; D tentatively reads TRBD1 or TRBD2 (7 bases each). CDR1 and CDR2 (germline): SEHNR, FQNEAQ (reference sequence). The germline V and J ends were trimmed by 6 bases and 2 bases, with 14 bases remaining between them. This CDR3 spans 14 amino acids. The CDR3: CASRDQGGTYEQYF. The CDR3 DNA reads TGTGCCAGCAGGGATCAGGGGGGGACCTACGAGCAGTACTTC.

The rearrangement uses TRBV6-5 and TRBJ1-6; D uncertain. Between the trimmed V and J ends, which lost 2 bases and 10 bases, there was a span of 15 bases. The germline V gene has CDR1 MNHEY and CDR2 SVGAGI. The CDR3 runs 15 residues. CDR3 sequence reads: CASSYALGGESPLHF. The CDR3 nucleotides are TGTGCCAGCAGTTACGCTTTGGGAGGTGAATCACCCCTCCACTTT.

The V gene is TRBV13, the J gene TRBJ2-3; D may correspond to TRBD1 or TRBD2 (5 bases each). The CDR3 contains 14 residues. V gave up 3 bases and J gave up 2 bases, with 9 bases separating them. Germline values: CDR1 PRHDT, CDR2 FYEKMQ (reference sequence). The CDR3 region is CASSFSGTTDTQYF. The CDR3 nucleotides read TGTGCCAGCAGCTTCTCCGGGACCACAGATACGCAGTATTTT.

The V call is TRBV2, the J call TRBJ2-7; a possible D gene is TRBD1 (5 bases). The CDR3 is made up of 17 amino acids. V lost 2 bases and J lost 3, with 20 bases in between. Looked up from germline, CDR1 is SNHLY and CDR2 is FYNNEI. The CDR3 DNA sequence: TGTGCCAGCAGTGAAATGGGCCAGGGCCTTGACATCTACGAGCAGTACTTC. Protein product: CASSEMGQGLDIYEQYF.

The chain has TRBV7-9 and TRBJ1-4; 7 nucleotides line up with TRBD1. The CDR3 totals 15 residues. Germline V lookup: CDR1 SEHNR, CDR2 FQNEAQ (reference sequence). Germline trimming cut 5 bases from V and 7 bases from J; bases unmatched to any gene: 10. CDR3 nucleotide sequence: TGTGCCAGCAGCCCGACAGGGCGGTCGGGTGAAAAACTGTTTTTT. It codes for CASSPTGRSGEKLFF.

V usage is TRBV4-3 and J usage is TRBJ1-1; D ambiguous. Looked up from germline, CDR1 is LGHNA and CDR2 is YSLEER. CDR3 length: 15 residues. The V end lost 4 bases, the J end lost 1 base, and 13 bases lay between the germline ends. CDR3 in amino acids: CASSPTGNPNTEAFF. CDR3 DNA sequence: TGCGCCAGCAGCCCGACGGGGAACCCGAACACTGAAGCTTTCTTT.

The gene calls are TRBV2 and TRBJ1-2; no definite D call. This CDR3 has 12 residues. Germline V gives CDR1 SNHLY, CDR2 FYNNEI. With 6 bases removed from V and 1 base from J, the gap between germline ends came to 6 bases. CDR3 amino acids: CASRGNNYGYTF. CDR3 nucleotides: TGTGCCAGCAGGGGAAATAACTATGGCTACACCTTC. Together with reference TRBV2 and TRBJ1-2, the CDR3 gives the full variable domain: EPEVTQTPSHQVTQMGQEVILRCVPISNHLYFYWYRQILGQKVEFLVSFYNNEISEKSEIFDDQFSVERPDGSNFTLKIRSTKLEDSAMYFCASRGNNYGYTFGSGTRLTVV.

The chain recombines TRBV2 with TRBJ1-2; weak D call: TRBD1 (5 bases). This CDR3 contains 10 residues. Trimming pared 7 bases from V and 8 bases from J, leaving 8 bases between. Germline CDR1 reads SNHLY; CDR2 reads FYNNEI. The CDR3 region has the DNA TGTGCCAGCAAGGGGATGGGCTACACCTTC. Its protein is CASKGMGYTF.

The rearrangement uses TRBV14 and TRBJ1-2; D remains ambiguous. This CDR3 region has 17 residues. Germline lookup yields CDR1 SGHDN and CDR2 FVKESK. The ends were cut back, 1 base at V and 6 bases at J, with 21 bases in the middle. The CDR3 loop is CASSQGLGPDPGNGYTF. DNA for the CDR3: TGTGCCAGCAGCCAAGGCCTTGGGCCGGATCCTGGAAATGGCTACACCTTC.

In nucleotides, the CDR3 is TGTGCCAGCAGCGGGAGGGACAGGGTAACCTACGAGCAGTACTTC. It yields the protein CASSGRDRVTYEQYF. This chain links TRBV7-9 with TRBJ2-7; 9 nucleotides align to TRBD1. The CDR3 consists of 15 residues. The V gene end was trimmed by 5 bases and the J gene end by 2 bases; junction bases not matched to a gene: 7. In germline, CDR1 is SEHNR, CDR2 FQNEAQ (reference sequence).

The gene calls are TRBV19 and TRBJ2-1; no clear D gene. The V gene's germline CDR1 is LNHDA and CDR2 SQIVND (reference sequence). V lost 1 base and J lost 7, with 14 bases in between. This CDR3 is built from 15 residues. The DNA of the CDR3 is TGTGCCAGTAGTATAGTTGGGGTAGAAAGGAATGAGCAGTTCTTC. Translating gives CASSIVGVERNEQFF.

The chain combines TRBV7-2 with TRBJ1-5; D remains unclear. Trimming pared 2 bases from V and 4 bases from J, leaving 6 bases between. CDR1 SGHTA and CDR2 FQGNSA come from the germline V gene. The CDR3 runs to 13 residues. The CDR3 is CASSLIRNQPQHF. CDR3 in DNA: TGTGCCAGCAGCTTAATCAGGAATCAGCCCCAGCATTTT.

The chain links TRBV11-2 to TRBJ2-7; no clear D. The germline V gene encodes CDR1 SGHAT and CDR2 FQNNGV. The length of the CDR3 is 15 residues. With 7 bases removed from V and 4 bases from J, the gap between germline ends came to 20 bases. CDR3: CASNADLPRVYEQYF. The CDR3 bases are TGTGCCAGCAACGCCGACCTCCCTCGAGTGTACGAGCAGTACTTC.

V and J are TRBV7-9 and TRBJ1-2, with 7 bases matching TRBD1. The germline gives CDR1 SEHNR, CDR2 FQNEAQ (reference sequence). The J segment lost 10 bases and the V segment lost 5 bases, leaving 10 bases of the junction unmatched. This CDR3 spans 13 amino acids. CDR3 loop: CASSPDVRGAYTF. CDR3 DNA sequence: TGTGCCAGCAGCCCCGACGTCAGGGGGGCCTACACCTTC.

Only one count was recorded for this clone. The chain is built from TRBV4-2 and TRBJ1-5; D possibly corresponds to TRBD1 (6 bases). The V end lost 0 bases, the J end lost 5 bases, and 14 bases lay between the germline ends. The CDR3 sequence is 16 residues long. Germline V gene lookup returns CDR1 LGHNA and CDR2 YNFKEQ. Here the CDR3 reads CASSQDSGGEDQPQHF. For the CDR3, the DNA is TGTGCCAGCAGCCAAGATTCCGGGGGCGAGGATCAGCCCCAGCATTTT.